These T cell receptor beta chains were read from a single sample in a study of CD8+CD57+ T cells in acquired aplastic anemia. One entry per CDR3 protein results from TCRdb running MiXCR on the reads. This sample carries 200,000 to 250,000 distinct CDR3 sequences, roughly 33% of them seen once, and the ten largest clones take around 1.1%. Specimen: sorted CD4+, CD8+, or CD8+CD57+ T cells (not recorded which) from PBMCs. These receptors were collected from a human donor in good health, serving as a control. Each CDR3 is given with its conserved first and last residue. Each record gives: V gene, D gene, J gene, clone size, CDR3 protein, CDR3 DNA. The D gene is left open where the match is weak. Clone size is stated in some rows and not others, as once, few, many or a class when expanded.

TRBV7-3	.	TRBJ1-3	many	CASSLTGSSGNTIYF	TGTGCCAGCAGCTTAACGGGCTCCTCTGGAAACACCATATATTTT
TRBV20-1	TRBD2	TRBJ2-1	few	CSASSGRLYNEQFF	TGCAGTGCTTCTAGCGGACGACTATACAATGAGCAGTTCTTC
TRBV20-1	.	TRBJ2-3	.	CSAYAEQGTDTQYF	TGCAGTGCATATGCCGAGCAGGGCACAGATACGCAGTATTTT
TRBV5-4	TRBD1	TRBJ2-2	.	CASSLVSGGSGELFF	TGTGCCAGCAGCTTGGTGTCAGGGGGCTCCGGGGAGCTGTTTTTT
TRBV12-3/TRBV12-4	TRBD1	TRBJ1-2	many	CASSKSTGGVDYGYTF	TGTGCCAGCAGTAAATCGACAGGGGGCGTTGACTATGGCTACACCTTC
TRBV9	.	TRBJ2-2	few	CASSVEVGAVTGELFF	TGTGCCAGCAGCGTAGAGGTGGGGGCAGTCACCGGGGAGCTGTTTTTT
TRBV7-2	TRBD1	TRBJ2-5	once	CASSTSGTGIQETQYF	TGTGCCAGCAGCACGAGCGGGACAGGGATCCAAGAGACCCAGTACTTC
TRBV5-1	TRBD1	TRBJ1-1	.	CASTPTGGQTEAFF	TGCGCCAGCACCCCGACAGGGGGCCAGACTGAAGCTTTCTTT
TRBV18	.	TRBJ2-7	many	CASSPPGSYEQYF	TGTGCCAGCTCACCACCGGGGAGCTACGAGCAGTACTTC
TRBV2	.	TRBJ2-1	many	CASRLSRLDPEQFF	TGTGCCAGCAGACTGTCTAGACTAGACCCTGAGCAGTTCTTC
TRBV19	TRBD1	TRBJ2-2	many	CATGTGQNTGELFF	TGTGCCACCGGGACAGGGCAGAACACCGGGGAGCTGTTTTTT
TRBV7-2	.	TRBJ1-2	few	CASSRWAGDGYTF	TGTGCCAGCAGCCGGTGGGCAGGCGATGGCTACACCTTC
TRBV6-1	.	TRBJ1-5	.	CANSVAGENQPQHF	TGTGCCAACAGTGTGGCAGGGGAAAATCAGCCCCAGCATTTT
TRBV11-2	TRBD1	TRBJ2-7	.	CTSSLVKGQGPYEQYF	TGTACCAGCAGCTTGGTAAAGGGACAGGGGCCGTACGAGCAGTACTTC
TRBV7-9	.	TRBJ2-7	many	CASSYIAGYEQYF	TGTGCCAGCAGTTACATAGCCGGCTACGAGCAGTACTTC
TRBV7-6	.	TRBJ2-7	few	CASSSMDRAYEQYF	TGTGCCAGCAGCTCAATGGACCGTGCCTACGAGCAGTACTTC
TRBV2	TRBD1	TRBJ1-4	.	CASSRGGSLNEKLFF	TGCGCCAGCAGCAGGGGGGGGAGCCTTAATGAAAAACTGTTTTTT
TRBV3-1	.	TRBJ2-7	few	CASSPTEWSSYEQYF	TGTGCCAGCAGCCCCACCGAGTGGAGCTCCTACGAGCAGTACTTC
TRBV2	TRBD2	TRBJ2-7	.	CASGTSGKLSYEQYF	TGTGCCAGTGGGACTAGCGGGAAACTCTCCTACGAGCAGTACTTC
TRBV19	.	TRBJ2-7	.	CASSMGAGATYEQYF	TGTGCCAGTAGTATGGGGGCGGGGGCTACCTACGAGCAGTACTTC
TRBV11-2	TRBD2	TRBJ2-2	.	CASRGLAGGYTGELFF	TGTGCCAGCAGGGGACTAGCGGGAGGTTACACCGGGGAGCTGTTTTTT
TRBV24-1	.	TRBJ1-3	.	CATSGLWGNAIYF	TGTGCCACCAGTGGTTTATGGGGAAACGCCATATATTTT
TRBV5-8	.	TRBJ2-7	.	CASSPPGKGEQYF	TGTGCCAGCTCACCACCCGGAAAGGGGGAGCAGTACTTC
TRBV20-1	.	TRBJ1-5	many	CSARDRLSNQPQHF	TGCAGTGCTAGAGATCGGTTGAGCAATCAGCCCCAGCATTTT
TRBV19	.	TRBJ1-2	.	CASYADGYTF	TGTGCCAGTTACGCAGATGGCTACACCTTC
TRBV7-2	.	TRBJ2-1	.	CASSLPGPLFSPTSYNEQFF	TGTGCCAGCAGCTTACCGGGACCCCTCTTCTCACCGACTTCCTACAATGAGCAGTTCTTC
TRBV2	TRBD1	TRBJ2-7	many	CASSTGGGSYEQYF	TGTGCCAGCAGTACAGGGGGCGGCAGCTACGAGCAGTACTTC
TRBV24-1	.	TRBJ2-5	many	CATLRAAGETQYF	TGTGCCACCCTGAGGGCGGCAGGGGAGACCCAGTACTTC
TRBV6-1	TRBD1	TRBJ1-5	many	CAIRAGGPNQPQHF	TGTGCCATCAGAGCAGGGGGCCCCAATCAGCCCCAGCATTTT
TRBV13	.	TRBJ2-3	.	CASRHDRPNTDTQYF	TGTGCCAGCAGGCATGACAGGCCTAACACAGATACGCAGTATTTT
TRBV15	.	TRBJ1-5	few	CATSSPQAQHF	TGTGCCACCAGCAGCCCTCAGGCCCAGCATTTT
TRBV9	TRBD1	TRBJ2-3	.	CASSAGSGQGTDTQYF	TGTGCCAGCAGCGCCGGATCGGGACAGGGCACAGATACGCAGTATTTT
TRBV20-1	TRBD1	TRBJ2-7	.	CSARDRLTGVSEQYF	TGCAGTGCTAGAGATCGGTTGACAGGGGTAAGCGAGCAGTACTTC
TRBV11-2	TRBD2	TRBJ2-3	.	CASSSDSGGYTQYF	TGTGCCAGCAGCTCAGATAGCGGGGGATATACGCAGTATTTT
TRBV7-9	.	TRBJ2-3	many	CASSLGTERTDTQYF	TGTGCCAGCAGCTTAGGGACGGAGCGAACAGATACGCAGTATTTT
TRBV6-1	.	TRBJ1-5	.	CASSEEGGNQPQHF	TGTGCCAGCAGTGAAGAGGGGGGCAATCAGCCCCAGCATTTT
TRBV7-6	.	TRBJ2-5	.	CASMGAGGQETQYF	TGTGCCAGCATGGGGGCTGGAGGACAAGAGACCCAGTACTTC
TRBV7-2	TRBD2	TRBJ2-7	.	CASSSTGGAYEQYF	TGTGCCAGCAGCTCAACGGGGGGAGCCTACGAGCAGTACTTC
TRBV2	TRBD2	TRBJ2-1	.	CASSEVPSGGGQFF	TGTGCCAGCAGTGAGGTTCCTAGCGGGGGGGGGCAGTTCTTC
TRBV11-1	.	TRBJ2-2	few	CASSNRDIPRGHTGELFF	TGTGCCAGCAGCAACCGAGATATACCCAGGGGTCACACCGGGGAGCTGTTTTTT
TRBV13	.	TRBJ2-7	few	CASSLRTGGYEQYF	TGTGCCAGCAGCTTACGCACAGGAGGCTACGAGCAGTACTTC
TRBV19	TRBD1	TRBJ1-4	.	CASSIGTGANEKLFF	TGTGCCAGTAGTATAGGTACAGGGGCTAATGAAAAACTGTTTTTT
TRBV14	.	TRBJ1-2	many	CASSQGQPFYGYTF	TGTGCCAGCAGCCAAGGGCAGCCCTTCTATGGCTACACCTTC